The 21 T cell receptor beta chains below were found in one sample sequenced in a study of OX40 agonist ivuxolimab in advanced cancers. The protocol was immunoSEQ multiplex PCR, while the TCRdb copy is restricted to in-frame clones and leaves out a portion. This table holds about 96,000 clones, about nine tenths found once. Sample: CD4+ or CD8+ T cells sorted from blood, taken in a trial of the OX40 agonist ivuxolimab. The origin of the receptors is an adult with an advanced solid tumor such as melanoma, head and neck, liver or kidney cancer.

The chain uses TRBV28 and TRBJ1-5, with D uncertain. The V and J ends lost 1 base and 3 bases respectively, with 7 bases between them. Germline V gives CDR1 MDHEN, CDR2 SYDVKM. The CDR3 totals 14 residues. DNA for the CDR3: TGTGCCAGCAGTTTATACCAAGTCAATCAGCCCCAGCATTTT. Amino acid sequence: CASSLYQVNQPQHF. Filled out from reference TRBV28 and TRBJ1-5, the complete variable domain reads DVKVTQSSRYLVKRTGEKVFLECVQDMDHENMFWYRQDPGLGLRLIYFSYDVKMKEKGDIPEGYSVSREKKERFSLILESASTNQTSMYLCASSLYQVNQPQHFGDGTRLSIL.

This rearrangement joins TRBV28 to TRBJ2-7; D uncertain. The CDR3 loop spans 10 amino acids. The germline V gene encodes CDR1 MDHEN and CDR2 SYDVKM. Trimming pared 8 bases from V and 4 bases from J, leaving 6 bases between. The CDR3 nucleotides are TGTGCCAGCGGGTTTTACGAGCAGTACTTC. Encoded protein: CASGFYEQYF.

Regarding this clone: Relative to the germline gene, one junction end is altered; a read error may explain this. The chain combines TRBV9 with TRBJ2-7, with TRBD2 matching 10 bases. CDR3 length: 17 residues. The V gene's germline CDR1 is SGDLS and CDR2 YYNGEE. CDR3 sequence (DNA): TGTGCCAGCAGCGTAGATGGTCTAGCGGGAGCCTCCAACGAGCAGTACTTC. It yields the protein CASSVDGLAGASNEQYF.

The DNA for the CDR3 is TGTGCCAGCAGTGAAGTAAGGCAGAGCTCCTACGAGCAGTACTTC. Translated: CASSEVRQSSYEQYF. This rearrangement joins TRBV6-1 to TRBJ2-7; no definite D call. CDR1 and CDR2 from the germline V gene are MNHNS and SASEGT. This CDR3 contains 15 residues. V was pared by 1 base and J by 0 bases, with 10 bases between.

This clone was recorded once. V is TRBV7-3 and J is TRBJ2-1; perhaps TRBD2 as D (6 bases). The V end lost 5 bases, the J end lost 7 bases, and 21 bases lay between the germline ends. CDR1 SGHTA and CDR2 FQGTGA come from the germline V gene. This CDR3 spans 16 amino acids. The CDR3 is CASSLQAWGEKNEQFF. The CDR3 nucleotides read TGTGCCAGCAGCCTACAAGCGTGGGGGGAGAAGAATGAGCAGTTCTTC.

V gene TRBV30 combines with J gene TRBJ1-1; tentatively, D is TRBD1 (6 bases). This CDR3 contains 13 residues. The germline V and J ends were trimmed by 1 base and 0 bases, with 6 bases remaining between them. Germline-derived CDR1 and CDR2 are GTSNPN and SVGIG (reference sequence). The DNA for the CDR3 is TGTGCCTGGAGTGGGGACATGAACACTGAAGCTTTCTTT. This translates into CAWSGDMNTEAFF.

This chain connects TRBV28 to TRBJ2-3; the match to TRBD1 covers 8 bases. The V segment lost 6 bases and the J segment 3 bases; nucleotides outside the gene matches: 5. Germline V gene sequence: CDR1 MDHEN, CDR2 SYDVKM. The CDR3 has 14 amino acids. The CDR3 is CASSPTGVTDTQYF. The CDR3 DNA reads TGTGCCAGCAGCCCGACAGGGGTAACAGATACGCAGTATTTT. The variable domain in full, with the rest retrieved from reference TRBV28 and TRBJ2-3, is DVKVTQSSRYLVKRTGEKVFLECVQDMDHENMFWYRQDPGLGLRLIYFSYDVKMKEKGDIPEGYSVSREKKERFSLILESASTNQTSMYLCASSPTGVTDTQYFGPGTRLTVL.

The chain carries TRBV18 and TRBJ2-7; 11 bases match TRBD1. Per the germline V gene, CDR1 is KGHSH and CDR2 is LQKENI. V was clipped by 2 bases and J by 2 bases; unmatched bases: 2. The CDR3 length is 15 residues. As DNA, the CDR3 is TGTGCCAGCTCACCATCGGGACAGGGGGCCTACGAGCAGTACTTC. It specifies CASSPSGQGAYEQYF.

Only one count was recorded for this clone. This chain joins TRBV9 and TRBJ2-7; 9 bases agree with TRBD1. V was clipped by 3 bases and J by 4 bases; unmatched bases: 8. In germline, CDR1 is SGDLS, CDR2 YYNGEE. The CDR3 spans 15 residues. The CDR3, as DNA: TGTGCCAGCAGCGCCGGGACAGGGACAGTGTACGAGCAGTACTTC. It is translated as CASSAGTGTVYEQYF.

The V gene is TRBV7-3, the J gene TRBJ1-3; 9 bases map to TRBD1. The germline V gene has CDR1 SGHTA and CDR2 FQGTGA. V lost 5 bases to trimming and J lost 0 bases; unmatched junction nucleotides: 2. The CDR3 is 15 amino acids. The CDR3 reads CASSMTGGSGNTIYF. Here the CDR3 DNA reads TGTGCCAGCAGCATGACAGGGGGCTCTGGAAACACCATATATTTT.

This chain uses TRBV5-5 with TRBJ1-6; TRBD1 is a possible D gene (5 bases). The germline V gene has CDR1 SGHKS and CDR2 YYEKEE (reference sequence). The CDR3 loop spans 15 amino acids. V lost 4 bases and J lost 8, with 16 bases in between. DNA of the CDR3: TGTGCCAGCAGCATGTCCGTGGACAACTATTCACCCCTCCACTTT. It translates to CASSMSVDNYSPLHF.

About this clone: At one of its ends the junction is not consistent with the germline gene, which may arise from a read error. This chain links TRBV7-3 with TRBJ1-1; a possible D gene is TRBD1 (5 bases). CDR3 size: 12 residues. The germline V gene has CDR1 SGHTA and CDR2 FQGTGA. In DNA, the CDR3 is TGTGCCAGCAGCATAAACCGGGACCCTTCCACATTT. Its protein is CASSINRDPSTF.

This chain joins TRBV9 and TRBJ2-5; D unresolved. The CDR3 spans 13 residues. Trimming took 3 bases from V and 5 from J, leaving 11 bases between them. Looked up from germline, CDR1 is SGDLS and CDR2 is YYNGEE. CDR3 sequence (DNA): TGTGCCAGCAGCGCGATCCTCGGGGAGACCCAGTACTTC. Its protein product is CASSAILGETQYF.

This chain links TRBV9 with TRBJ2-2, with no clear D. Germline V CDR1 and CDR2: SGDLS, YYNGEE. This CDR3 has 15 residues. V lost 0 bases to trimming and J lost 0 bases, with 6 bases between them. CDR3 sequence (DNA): TGTGCCAGCAGCGTAGGCGGTACGAACACCGGGGAGCTGTTTTTT. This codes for CASSVGGTNTGELFF.

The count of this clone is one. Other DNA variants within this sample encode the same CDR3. The CDR3 here is CASSPDNQPQHF. As DNA, the CDR3 is TGTGCCAGCTCACCCGACAATCAGCCCCAGCATTTT. This chain joins TRBV18 and TRBJ1-5; D ambiguous. Trimming took off 3 bases at V and 3 bases at J, with 3 bases between the two ends. CDR3 length: 12 amino acids. Germline values: CDR1 KGHSH, CDR2 LQKENI.

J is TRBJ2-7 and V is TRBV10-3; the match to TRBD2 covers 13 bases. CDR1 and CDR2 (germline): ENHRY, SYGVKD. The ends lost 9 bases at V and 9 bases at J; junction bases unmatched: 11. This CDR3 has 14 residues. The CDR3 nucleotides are TGTGCCATTACCTCAACTAGCGGGAGGGCGGGGCAGTACTTC. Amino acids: CAITSTSGRAGQYF.

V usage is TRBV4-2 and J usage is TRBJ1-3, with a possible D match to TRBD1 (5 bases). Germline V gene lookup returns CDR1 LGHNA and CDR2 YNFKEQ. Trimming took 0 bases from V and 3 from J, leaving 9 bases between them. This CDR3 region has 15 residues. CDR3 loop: CASSQDRGGGNTIYF. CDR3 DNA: TGTGCCAGCAGCCAAGATCGCGGGGGTGGAAACACCATATATTTT.

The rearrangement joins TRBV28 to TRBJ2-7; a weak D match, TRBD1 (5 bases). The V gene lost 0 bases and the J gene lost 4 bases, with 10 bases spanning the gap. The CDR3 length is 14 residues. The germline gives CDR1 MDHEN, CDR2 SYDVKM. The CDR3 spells CASSLWQGSYEQYF. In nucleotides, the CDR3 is TGTGCCAGCAGTTTATGGCAGGGTTCTTACGAGCAGTACTTC.

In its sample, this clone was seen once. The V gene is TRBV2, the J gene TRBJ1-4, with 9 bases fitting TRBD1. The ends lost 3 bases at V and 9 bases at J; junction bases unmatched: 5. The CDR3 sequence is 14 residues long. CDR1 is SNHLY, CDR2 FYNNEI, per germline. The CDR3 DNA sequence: TGTGCCAGCAGTGATGGGGGACAGGGAAAAAAACTGTTTTTT. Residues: CASSDGGQGKKLFF.

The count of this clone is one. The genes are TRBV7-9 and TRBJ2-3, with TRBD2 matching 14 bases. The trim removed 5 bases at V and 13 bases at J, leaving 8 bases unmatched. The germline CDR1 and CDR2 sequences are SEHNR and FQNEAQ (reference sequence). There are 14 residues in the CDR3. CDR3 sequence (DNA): TGTGCCAGCAGCGAGGGACTAGCGGGAGTCAGCAAGTATTTT. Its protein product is CASSEGLAGVSKYF.

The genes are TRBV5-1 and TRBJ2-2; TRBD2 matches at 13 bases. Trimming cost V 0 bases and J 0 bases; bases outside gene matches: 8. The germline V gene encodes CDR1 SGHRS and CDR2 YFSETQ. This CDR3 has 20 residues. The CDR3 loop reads CASSLASRLAGGPNTGELFF. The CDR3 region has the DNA TGCGCCAGCAGCTTGGCCAGTCGACTAGCGGGAGGTCCGAACACCGGGGAGCTGTTTTTT. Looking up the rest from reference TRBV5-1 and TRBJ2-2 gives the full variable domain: KAGVTQTPRYLIKTRGQQVTLSCSPISGHRSVSWYQQTPGQGLQFLFEYFSETQRNKGNFPGRFSGRQFSNSRSEMNVSTLELGDSALYLCASSLASRLAGGPNTGELFFGEGSRLTVL.